Each of the 4 T cell receptor beta chains below was sequenced from the same sample in a study of T cells in Graves' hyperthyroidism and ophthalmopathy. TCR beta CDR3 sequences were amplified from RNA transcripts. First-round RT-PCR of the TCR CDR3 relied on the HTBI primer set. Using its own MiXCR run on the multiplex PCR reads, TCRdb lists one record per CDR3 protein. The top ten clones hold approximately 35% of a sample with about 350,000 distinct CDR3 sequences, roughly 15% of them seen once. What was sequenced was blood. The receptors here all came from a woman between 35 and 50 years old with Graves' ophthalmopathy.

This clonotype was observed a handful of times. The V gene is TRBV7-6, the J gene TRBJ2-2, with D possibly matching TRBD1 (5 bases). This CDR3 is 16 amino acids long. With 2 bases removed from V and 5 bases from J, the gap between germline ends came to 15 bases. Germline CDR1 and CDR2: SGHVS and FNYEAQ. CDR3 sequence (DNA): TGTGCCAGCAGCTTATTTTGGGGCCCGGGTACCGGGGAGCTGTTTTTT. As protein: CASSLFWGPGTGELFF. The full variable domain, with the rest looked up from reference TRBV7-6 and TRBJ2-2, is GAGVSQSPRYKVTKRGQDVALRCDPISGHVSLYWYRQALGQGPEFLTYFNYEAQQDKSGLPNDRFSAERPEGSISTLTIQRTEQRDSAMYRCASSLFWGPGTGELFFGEGSRLTVL.

This chain uses TRBV28 with TRBJ2-2; maybe TRBD2 (5 bases). V shed 6 bases and J shed 0 bases, with 8 bases lying between them. The CDR3 spans 14 residues. Germline V gene data show CDR1 as MDHEN and CDR2 as SYDVKM. The CDR3 nucleotides are TGTGCCAGCAGAAAGGGAGCGAACACCGGGGAGCTGTTTTTT. Its protein product is CASRKGANTGELFF.

This clonotype appeared many times. CDR3 coding DNA: TGTGCCATCAAGGACTTCTATGGCTACACCTTC. This sequence encodes CAIKDFYGYTF. The V call is TRBV10-3, the J call TRBJ1-2; unclear D gene. Between the trimmed V and J ends, which lost 7 bases and 4 bases, there was a span of 7 bases. CDR1 ENHRY and CDR2 SYGVKD come from the germline V gene. The CDR3 loop spans 11 amino acids.

The chain has TRBV12-3 or TRBV12-4 and TRBJ2-7, with no clear D. Between the trimmed V and J ends, which lost 5 bases and 4 bases, there was a span of 9 bases. The CDR3 extends over 12 amino acids. The CDR3 DNA follows: TGTGCCAGCAGTAAGGACGGGTACGAGCAGTACTTC. Translating it yields CASSKDGYEQYF.